The 27 T cell receptor beta chains in this list originate from one sample, sequenced in a study of blood T cell repertoires in COVID-19. The protocol was immunoSEQ multiplex PCR, while the TCRdb copy is restricted to in-frame clones and leaves out a portion. The sample has around 140,000 clones; over 75% are singletons. Sequencing was carried out using peripheral blood. The receptors come from a man between 60 and 75 years old with active or convalescent COVID-19.

The V gene is TRBV6-5, the J gene TRBJ2-3; 7 nucleotides match TRBD1. The CDR3 contains 15 residues. Germline trimming cut 6 bases from V and 4 bases from J; bases unmatched to any gene: 10. Germline loops: CDR1 MNHEY, CDR2 SVGAGI. The CDR3 DNA reads TGTGCCAGCAGACCGGACAGGTCGGGTGCAGATACGCAGTATTTT. It specifies CASRPDRSGADTQYF.

CDR3 region: CAITWTSGREQFF. Here the CDR3 DNA reads TGTGCCATCACCTGGACTAGCGGCCGTGAGCAGTTCTTC. The chain joins TRBV10-3 to TRBJ2-1; TRBD2 matches at 10 bases. The CDR3 extends over 13 amino acids. Per germline, CDR1 ENHRY and CDR2 SYGVKD. Losses at the gene ends were 7 bases for V and 9 bases for J; bases not matched to a gene: 6.

The chain links TRBV28 to TRBJ2-7; 8 bases fit TRBD2. The J segment lost 0 bases and the V segment lost 2 bases, leaving 3 bases of the junction unmatched. The CDR3 runs to 15 residues. The germline gives CDR1 MDHEN, CDR2 SYDVKM. The CDR3: CASSLPGTSSYEQYF. The CDR3 DNA is TGTGCCAGCAGTTTACCCGGGACTAGCTCCTACGAGCAGTACTTC.

V is TRBV4-1 and J is TRBJ2-3; the match to TRBD1 covers 10 bases. CDR1 MGHRA and CDR2 YSYEKL come from the germline V gene. Trimming cost V 2 bases and J 6 bases; bases outside gene matches: 5. The CDR3 extends over 15 amino acids. The DNA for the CDR3 is TGCGCCAGCAGCCAATTTTGGACAGGGGGGGATACGCAGTATTTT. It specifies CASSQFWTGGDTQYF.

This clone was seen once. V is TRBV5-6 and J is TRBJ2-7, with 8 bases matching TRBD1. V lost 5 bases and J lost 2; bases outside the gene matches: 6. Germline values: CDR1 SGHDT, CDR2 YYEEEE. This CDR3 comprises 14 residues. For the CDR3, the DNA is TGTGCCAGCAGTCCCGGGACAGGACCCTACGAGCAGTACTTC. This sequence encodes CASSPGTGPYEQYF.

The V gene is TRBV5-1, the J gene TRBJ2-1, with 9 positions matching TRBD1. The germline CDR1 and CDR2 sequences are SGHRS and YFSETQ. The ends lost 3 bases at V and 6 bases at J; junction bases unmatched: 7. The CDR3 totals 15 residues. This CDR3 is CASSSGQGSSNEQFF. CDR3 DNA sequence: TGCGCCAGCAGCTCGGGACAGGGAAGTTCCAATGAGCAGTTCTTC. Full variable domain (missing parts from reference TRBV5-1 and TRBJ2-1): KAGVTQTPRYLIKTRGQQVTLSCSPISGHRSVSWYQQTPGQGLQFLFEYFSETQRNKGNFPGRFSGRQFSNSRSEMNVSTLELGDSALYLCASSSGQGSSNEQFFGPGTRLTVL.

V gene TRBV5-1 combines with J gene TRBJ2-1; D is perhaps TRBD2 (5 bases). The germline V gene has CDR1 SGHRS and CDR2 YFSETQ. This CDR3 spans 13 amino acids. Trimming removed 6 bases at V and 4 bases at J, with 11 bases between. CDR3 protein: CASKESGYNEQFF. The CDR3 DNA sequence: TGCGCCAGCAAAGAGAGCGGTTACAATGAGCAGTTCTTC.

The chain combines TRBV6-6 with TRBJ1-5; 7 bases match TRBD1. V gave up 6 bases and J gave up 9 bases; unmatched junction bases: 11. Germline V gives CDR1 MNHNY, CDR2 SVGAGI (reference sequence). The CDR3 totals 14 residues. CDR3 region: CASRKGQDLMPQHF. In DNA, the CDR3 is TGTGCCAGCAGGAAAGGACAGGACCTAATGCCCCAGCATTTT.

This clone was recorded once. The chain combines TRBV6-6 with TRBJ2-1; maybe TRBD1 (5 bases). CDR1 MNHNY and CDR2 SVGAGI come from the germline V gene (reference sequence). This CDR3 region has 13 residues. Trimming removed 0 bases from V and 12 bases from J, with 12 bases in between. Here the CDR3 DNA reads TGTGCCAGCAGTTACTCAGCAGGGCAAGGGCAGTTCTTC. Translated, it gives CASSYSAGQGQFF.

The chain is built from TRBV30 and TRBJ1-4; D might be TRBD1 (6 bases). Trimming removed 2 bases from V and 1 base from J, with 17 bases in between. The CDR3 is 17 residues long. The germline CDR1 and CDR2 sequences are GTSNPN and SVGIG (reference sequence). This CDR3 is CAWSRGGIRGTNEKLFF. The CDR3, as DNA: TGTGCCTGGAGTAGGGGGGGAATTAGGGGAACTAATGAAAAACTGTTTTTT.

The rearrangement links TRBV2 to TRBJ2-3, with 9 bases matching TRBD1. Trimming removed 5 bases from V and 3 bases from J; junction bases left unmatched: 9. Germline V CDR1 and CDR2: SNHLY, FYNNEI. This CDR3 contains 16 residues. CDR3 loop: CASSYRDREKTDTQYF. The CDR3, as DNA: TGTGCCAGCAGTTACCGGGACAGGGAGAAAACAGATACGCAGTATTTT.

The chain recombines TRBV2 with TRBJ1-2; the match to TRBD1 covers 7 bases. CDR1 and CDR2 from the germline V gene are SNHLY and FYNNEI. Unmatched junction bases numbered 7, after V lost 4 bases and J lost 5 bases. There are 14 residues in the CDR3. DNA of the CDR3: TGTGCCAGCAGTGGGGGGACAGCGTTATATGGCTACACCTTC. It translates to CASSGGTALYGYTF.

The rearrangement links TRBV6-4 to TRBJ2-3; D is perhaps TRBD1 (6 bases). CDR3 length: 18 amino acids. V dropped 5 bases and J dropped 2 bases, with 23 bases sitting between them. Germline assignment: CDR1 MRHNA and CDR2 SNTAGT. The CDR3 loop is CASSPYWGLRGTTDTQYF. The CDR3 region has the DNA TGTGCCAGCAGTCCTTATTGGGGCCTCAGGGGAACCACAGATACGCAGTATTTT.

The chain is built from TRBV6-6 and TRBJ1-5; 7 positions agree with TRBD1. V shed 5 bases, J shed 2 bases, and the junction held 3 bases outside the gene matches. The CDR3 has 14 amino acids. The V gene's germline CDR1 is MNHNY and CDR2 SVGAGI (reference sequence). CDR3 in DNA: TGTGCCAGCAGTCCCACAGGGGGCAATCAGCCCCAGCATTTT. Translating gives CASSPTGGNQPQHF.

The chain has TRBV27 and TRBJ2-3, with D maybe TRBD2 (5 bases). Germline V lookup: CDR1 MNHEY, CDR2 SMNVEV (reference sequence). The V end was cut by 5 bases, the J end by 1 base, with 16 bases between. The CDR3 runs 16 residues. The CDR3 reads CASSRTFTIRTDTQYF. CDR3 nucleotide sequence: TGTGCCAGCAGTCGGACTTTTACTATCCGCACAGATACGCAGTATTTT.

The chain recombines TRBV19 with TRBJ1-6; 9 nucleotides line up with TRBD1. Germline lookup yields CDR1 LNHDA and CDR2 SQIVND (reference sequence). This CDR3 is 15 amino acids long. With V trimmed by 6 bases and J by 8 bases, 8 bases remained unmatched. The chain's CDR3 is CASRAGTGRDSPLHF. DNA for the CDR3: TGTGCCAGTAGAGCCGGGACAGGGAGGGATTCACCCCTCCACTTT.

Here the CDR3 DNA reads TGTGCCAGTAGTAAGGGTAGCGGGTTGAGCTCCTACAATGAGCAGTTCTTC. Protein product: CASSKGSGLSSYNEQFF. This chain uses TRBV19 with TRBJ2-1, with 7 bases aligning to TRBD2. V was clipped by 4 bases and J by 0 bases; unmatched bases: 9. The germline CDR1 and CDR2 sequences are LNHDA and SQIVND (reference sequence). This CDR3 is 17 amino acids long.

The V and J genes are TRBV7-2 and TRBJ1-5; D is perhaps TRBD1 (6 bases). The CDR3 contains 16 residues. Per germline, CDR1 SGHTA and CDR2 FQGNSA. Trimming left V 1 base short and J 2 bases short, with 12 bases between. The CDR3 DNA is TGTGCCAGCAGCTTAGGGGACAACGTTGGCAATCAGCCCCAGCATTTT. It translates to CASSLGDNVGNQPQHF.

The genes are TRBV4-1 and TRBJ2-1; D is perhaps TRBD2 (6 bases). This CDR3 has 15 residues. V was cut by 2 bases and J by 6 bases, with 14 bases left in between. Germline V gene data show CDR1 as MGHRA and CDR2 as YSYEKL. The chain's CDR3 is CASSQLLAPGNEQFF. In DNA, the CDR3 is TGCGCCAGCAGCCAACTCCTAGCGCCAGGCAATGAGCAGTTCTTC.

The chain couples TRBV10-2 to TRBJ2-1, with D perhaps TRBD2 (5 bases). The V gene's germline CDR1 is WSHSY and CDR2 SAAADI. Trimming removed 11 bases at V and 4 bases at J, with 15 bases between. The CDR3 runs 13 residues. For the CDR3, the DNA is TGCGCCGCCGGCGCAGCGGATTACAATGAGCAGTTCTTC. This translates into CAAGAADYNEQFF.

This clone has more than one count but fewer than ten. The chain employs TRBV28 and TRBJ2-7; D is perhaps TRBD1 (5 bases). With 7 bases removed from V and 1 base from J, the gap between germline ends came to 11 bases. In germline, CDR1 is MDHEN, CDR2 SYDVKM. This CDR3 region has 13 residues. The CDR3 loop reads CASTLQGSYEQYF. Here the CDR3 DNA reads TGTGCCAGCACCCTCCAGGGTTCCTACGAGCAGTACTTC.

The chain carries TRBV19 and TRBJ2-7, with D possibly matching TRBD2 (5 bases). Germline V gene lookup returns CDR1 LNHDA and CDR2 SQIVND (reference sequence). Trimming cost V 1 base and J 7 bases, with 23 bases left between them. The CDR3 loop spans 17 amino acids. DNA for the CDR3: TGTGCCAGTAGTATAGTGTTTTGGTCTAGCACACGCATGGAGCAGTACTTC. This sequence encodes CASSIVFWSSTRMEQYF.

This chain links TRBV7-3 with TRBJ2-1, with D tentatively TRBD1 (5 bases). Germline V gene data show CDR1 as SGHTA and CDR2 as FQGTGA. V lost 6 bases, J lost 6 bases, and 21 bases lay in between. The CDR3 is made up of 16 amino acids. CDR3 region: CASSLTGTSTFNEQFF. CDR3 coding DNA: TGTGCCAGCAGTCTTACAGGCACCAGTACCTTCAATGAGCAGTTCTTC. The whole variable domain, filled in from reference TRBV7-3 and TRBJ2-1, reads GAGVSQTPSNKVTEKGKYVELRCDPISGHTALYWYRQSLGQGPEFLIYFQGTGAADDSGLPNDRFFAVRPEGSVSTLKIQRTERGDSAVYLCASSLTGTSTFNEQFFGPGTRLTVL.

The rearrangement links TRBV4-1 to TRBJ2-1; D not certain. V gave up 0 bases and J gave up 7 bases, with 19 bases separating them. The CDR3 runs to 17 residues. Germline loops: CDR1 MGHRA, CDR2 YSYEKL. This CDR3 is CASSQDVPDGLRNEQFF. The CDR3 nucleotides are TGCGCCAGCAGCCAAGATGTACCCGACGGCCTGCGGAATGAGCAGTTCTTC.

The rearrangement links TRBV6-5 to TRBJ2-1; 10 nucleotides match TRBD2. CDR3 length equals 15 residues. The germline gives CDR1 MNHEY, CDR2 SVGAGI. Trimming at V came to 5 bases and at J to 5 bases, leaving 6 bases not matched to a gene. The chain's CDR3 is CASSPWTSGHNEQFF. The CDR3 bases are TGTGCCAGCAGTCCCTGGACTAGCGGCCACAATGAGCAGTTCTTC.

This chain joins TRBV5-4 and TRBJ1-1; 7 nucleotides line up with TRBD1. Per germline, CDR1 SGHNT and CDR2 YYREEE (reference sequence). The CDR3 has 12 amino acids. Unmatched junction bases numbered 5, after V lost 4 bases and J lost 8 bases. The CDR3 reads CASSGDSLEAFF. Here the CDR3 DNA reads TGTGCCAGCAGCGGGGACAGCTTGGAAGCTTTCTTT.

This rearrangement joins TRBV28 to TRBJ2-6; TRBD1 agrees at 7 bases. The CDR3 length is 15 residues. Trimming cost V 10 bases and J 3 bases; bases outside gene matches: 9. In germline, CDR1 is MDHEN, CDR2 SYDVKM. The CDR3 DNA is TGTGCCACTGGACAGGTGGGGCTTGGGGCCAACGTCCTGACTTTC. Protein sequence: CATGQVGLGANVLTF.